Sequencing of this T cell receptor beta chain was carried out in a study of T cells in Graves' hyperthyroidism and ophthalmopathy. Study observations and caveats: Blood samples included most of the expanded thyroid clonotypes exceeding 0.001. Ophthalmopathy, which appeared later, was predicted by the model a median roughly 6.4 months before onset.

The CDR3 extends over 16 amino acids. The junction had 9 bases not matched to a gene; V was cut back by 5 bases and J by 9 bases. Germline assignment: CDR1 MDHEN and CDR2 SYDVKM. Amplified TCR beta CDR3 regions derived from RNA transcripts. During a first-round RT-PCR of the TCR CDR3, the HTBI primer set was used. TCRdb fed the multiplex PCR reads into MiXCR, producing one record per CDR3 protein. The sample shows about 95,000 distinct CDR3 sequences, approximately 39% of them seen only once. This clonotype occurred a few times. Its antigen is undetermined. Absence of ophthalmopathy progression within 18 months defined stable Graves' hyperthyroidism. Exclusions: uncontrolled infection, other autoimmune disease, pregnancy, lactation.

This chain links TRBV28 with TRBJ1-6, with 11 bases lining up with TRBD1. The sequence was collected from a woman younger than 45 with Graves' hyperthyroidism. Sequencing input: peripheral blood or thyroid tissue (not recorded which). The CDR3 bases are TGTGCCAGCAGTAGCCACGGGGGGACAGGGGGTTCACCCCTCCACTTT. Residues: CASSSHGGTGGSPLHF. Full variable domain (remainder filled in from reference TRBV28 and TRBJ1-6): DVKVTQSSRYLVKRTGEKVFLECVQDMDHENMFWYRQDPGLGLRLIYFSYDVKMKEKGDIPEGYSVSREKKERFSLILESASTNQTSMYLCASSSHGGTGGSPLHFGNGTRLTVT.